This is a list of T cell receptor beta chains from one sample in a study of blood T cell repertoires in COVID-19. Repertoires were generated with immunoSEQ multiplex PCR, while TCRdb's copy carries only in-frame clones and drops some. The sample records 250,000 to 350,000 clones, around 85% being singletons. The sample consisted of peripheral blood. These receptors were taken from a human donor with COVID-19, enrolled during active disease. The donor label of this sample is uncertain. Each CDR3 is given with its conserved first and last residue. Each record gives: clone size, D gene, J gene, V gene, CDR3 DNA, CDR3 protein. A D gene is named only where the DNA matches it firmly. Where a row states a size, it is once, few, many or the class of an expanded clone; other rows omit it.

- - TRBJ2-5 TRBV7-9 TGTGCCAGCAGCTCGGAAAATACAGGGTTCCGGACCCAGTACTTC CASSSENTGFRTQYF
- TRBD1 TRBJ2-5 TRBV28 TGTGCCAGCAGTTCGGAAACAGGGGGCGACGTGCTAGAGACCCAGTACTTC CASSSETGGDVLETQYF
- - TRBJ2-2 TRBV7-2 TGTGCCAGCAGCGTACTAGGGTCGCTCACCGGGGAGCTGTTTTTT CASSVLGSLTGELFF
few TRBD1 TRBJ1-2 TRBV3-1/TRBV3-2 TGTGCCAGCAGCCTCATGACAGGGCGTTATGGCTACACCTTC CASSLMTGRYGYTF
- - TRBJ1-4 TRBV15 TGTGCCACCAGCAGAGCTGCAGCCGGCAGACAAAATGAAAAACTGTTTTTT CATSRAAAGRQNEKLFF
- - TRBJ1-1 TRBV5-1 TGCGCCAGCAGAGATCAGGGGAACACTGAAGCTTTCTTT CASRDQGNTEAFF
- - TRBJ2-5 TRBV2 TGTGCCAGTCTGACAGAAGAGACCCAGTACTTC CASLTEETQYF
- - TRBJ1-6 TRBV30 TGTGCCTGGAGCGCGAAATGGTCGGTTGATAATTCACCCCTCCACTTT CAWSAKWSVDNSPLHF
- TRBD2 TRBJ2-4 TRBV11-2 TGTGCCAGCAGCCCTTTCCTAGCGGGAGACATTCAGTACTTC CASSPFLAGDIQYF
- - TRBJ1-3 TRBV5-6 TGTGCCAGCAGCTTGGGCATTCTATCTGGAAACACCATATATTTT CASSLGILSGNTIYF
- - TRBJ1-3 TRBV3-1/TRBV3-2 TGTGCCAGCAGCCAAGAAGCGGTCTCTGGAAACACCATATATTTT CASSQEAVSGNTIYF
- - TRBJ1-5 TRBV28 TGTGCCAGCAGCAAACTTTTTATCAATCAGCCCCAGCATTTT CASSKLFINQPQHF
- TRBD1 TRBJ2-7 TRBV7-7 TGTGCTAGCAGCGTCGGACAGGGGACCTCCTACGAGCAGTACTTC CASSVGQGTSYEQYF
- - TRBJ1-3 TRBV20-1 TGCAGTGCTGGTGCGGGGATTTCTCCCGGAAACACCATATATTTT CSAGAGISPGNTIYF
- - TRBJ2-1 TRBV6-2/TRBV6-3 TGTGCCAGCAGTTTAATAGCGCCAAGCTCCTACAATGAGCAGTTCTTC CASSLIAPSSYNEQFF
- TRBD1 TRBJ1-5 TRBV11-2 TGTGCCAGCAGCCCGACAGGGGTAAGCAATCAGCCCCAGCATTTT CASSPTGVSNQPQHF
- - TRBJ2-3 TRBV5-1 TGCGCCAGCAGCCCGGGCCCGGGAAACACAGATACGCAGTATTTT CASSPGPGNTDTQYF
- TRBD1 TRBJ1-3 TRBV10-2 TGCGCCAGCAGTGAGATGAGGACAGGGGTATCCGGAAACACCATATATTTT CASSEMRTGVSGNTIYF
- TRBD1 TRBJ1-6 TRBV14 TGTGCCAGCAGCCAACCCGGGACAGGGGGTTTTGTACGCCTCCACTTT CASSQPGTGGFVRLHF
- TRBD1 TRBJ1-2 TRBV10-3 TGTGCCATCAGCCGGGACAGTGACTATGGCTACACCTTC CAISRDSDYGYTF
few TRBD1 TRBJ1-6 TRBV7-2 TGTGCCAGCAGCTCGAGGACAGGTCGCAATTCACCCCTCCACTTT CASSSRTGRNSPLHF
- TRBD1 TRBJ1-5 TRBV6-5 TGTGCCAGCAGTCTGGACAGGGGTTTTAATCAGCCCCAGCATTTT CASSLDRGFNQPQHF
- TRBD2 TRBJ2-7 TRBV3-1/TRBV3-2 TGTGCCAGCAGCCAAGCAGCGGGAGGTTCCTACGAGCAGTACTTC CASSQAAGGSYEQYF
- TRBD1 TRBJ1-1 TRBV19 TGTGCCAGTAGTCCCAGACAGGGGGCGTTTAACACTGAAGCTTTCTTT CASSPRQGAFNTEAFF
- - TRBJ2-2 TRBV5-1 TGCGCCAGCAGCTTGTCCACTACGACCGGTACCGGGGAGCTGTTTTTT CASSLSTTTGTGELFF
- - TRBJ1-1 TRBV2 TGTGCCAGCAGTGACGAGGGAAGGGCTGAAGCTTTCTTT CASSDEGRAEAFF
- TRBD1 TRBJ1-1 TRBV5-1 TGCGCCAGCAGCTCCACCCGGACAGGGAAGAACACTGAAGCTTTCTTT CASSSTRTGKNTEAFF
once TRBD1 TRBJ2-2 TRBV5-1 TGCGCCAGCAGCCGAGACAGGGCAGACACCGGGGAGCTGTTTTTT CASSRDRADTGELFF
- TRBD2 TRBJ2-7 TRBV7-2 TGTGCCTCCCGGCGGGCGGGAGGGCCTGGGGAGCAGTACTTC CASRRAGGPGEQYF
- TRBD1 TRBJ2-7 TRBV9 TGTGCCAGCACCCCGGACAGGGTCTACTCCGAGCAGTACTTC CASTPDRVYSEQYF
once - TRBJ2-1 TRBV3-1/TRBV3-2 TGTGCCAGCAGCCAAGATGGAAGTGGGAGGCCACAGTTCTTC CASSQDGSGRPQFF
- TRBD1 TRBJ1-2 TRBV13 TGTGCCAGCAGCTTGGGGTTAGGACAGGGATCCGAACCCAACTATGGCTACACCTTC CASSLGLGQGSEPNYGYTF
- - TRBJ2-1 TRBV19 TGTGCCAGTAGTATAGATCCCCTACCCTATGAGCAGTTCTTC CASSIDPLPYEQFF
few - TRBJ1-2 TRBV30 TGTGCCTGGCATTCTCCCGGAGAAGGCTACACCTTC CAWHSPGEGYTF
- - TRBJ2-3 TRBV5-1 TGCGCCAGCAGCTTGACGGGAGTCACAGATACGCAGTATTTT CASSLTGVTDTQYF
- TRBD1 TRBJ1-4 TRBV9 TGTGCCAGCAGCGAAAACAGGGGGAAGTATGAAAAACTGTTTTTT CASSENRGKYEKLFF
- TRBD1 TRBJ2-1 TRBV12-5 TGTGCTAGTGGGCGGACAGGGAGCTCCTACAATGAGCAGTTCTTC CASGRTGSSYNEQFF
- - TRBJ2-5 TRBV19 TGTGCCAGTAGTCTTGACAGGAATCAAGAGACCCAGTACTTC CASSLDRNQETQYF
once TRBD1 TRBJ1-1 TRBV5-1 TGCGCCAGCAGCTTGGTTGGCAGGGGGCAAGATGAAGCTTTCTTT CASSLVGRGQDEAFF
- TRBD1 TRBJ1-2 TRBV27 TGTGCCAGCAGTTCGACAGGGTATGGCTACACCTTC CASSSTGYGYTF
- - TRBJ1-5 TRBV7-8 TGTGCCAGCAGCTTAACAGGGTTGGGCAATCAGCCCCAGCATTTT CASSLTGLGNQPQHF
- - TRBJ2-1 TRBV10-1 TGCGCCAGCAGTGACGATCGCGGCTCCTACAATGAGCAGTTCTTC CASSDDRGSYNEQFF
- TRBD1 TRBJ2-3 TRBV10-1 TGCGCCAGCAGTGAGCGGCGGACAGGGACCGATACGCAGTATTTT CASSERRTGTDTQYF
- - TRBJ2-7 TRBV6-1 TGTGCCAGCAGTGAGAGGTCGCTAGCGAGTCCCACTCAGTACTTC CASSERSLASPTQYF
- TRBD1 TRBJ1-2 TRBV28 TGTGCCAGCACCGTGGGACAGCACTATGGCTACACCTTC CASTVGQHYGYTF
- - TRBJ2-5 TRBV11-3 TGTGCCAGCAGCTTAGGTGGCAGCCAAGAGACCCAGTACTTC CASSLGGSQETQYF
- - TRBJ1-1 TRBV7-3 TGTGCCAGCAGATCGGCAGGGCAGACTCAAGCTTTCTTT CASRSAGQTQAFF
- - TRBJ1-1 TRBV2 TGTGCCAGCTTGAGGAACACTGAAGCTTTCTTT CASLRNTEAFF
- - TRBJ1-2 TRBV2 TGTGCCAGCAGTGAAGGGATGGAGGATTATGGCTACACCTTC CASSEGMEDYGYTF
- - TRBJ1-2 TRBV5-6 TGTGCCAGCTTCCATAGGGGCATAAACTATGGCTACACCTTC CASFHRGINYGYTF